This TCR beta chain appears in the sequencing data of a study of breast tumors, draining lymph nodes, adjacent tissues. Findings and limits, study-wide: That most tumor T cells come from lymph nodes remained unproven. Most tumor T cells seemingly derive from lymph node, then expand in tumor. Luminal-like breast cancer showed significantly greater tumor-nontumor repertoire similarity than basal-like breast cancer did. Tumors had less TCR diversity than lymph nodes, more than nontumor tissue.

This clonotype was observed at least ten times. Its antigen is currently unknown. V lost 4 bases, J lost 0 bases, and 13 bases stayed unmatched. This CDR3 contains 19 residues. Germline CDR1 is LNHDA and CDR2 is SQIVND (reference sequence). TCRdb called the multiplex PCR reads again in MiXCR, with one record for every CDR3 protein. The sample yields under 75,000 distinct CDR3 sequences, around three fifths seen once. The clonotype was recovered from a female donor with breast cancer. Some clones in this sample may be carry-over from other donors' samples. Sequencing was done on a sample of breast tumor tissue. The gene calls are TRBV19 and TRBJ2-1, with TRBD2 matching over 9 bases. Here the CDR3 DNA reads TGTGCCAGTAGTAAACAACGAGGGCTAGCGGGAAGCTCCTACAATGAGCAGTTCTTC. Amino acid sequence: CASSKQRGLAGSSYNEQFF.